This T cell receptor beta chain originates from a study of graft-versus-host responses after intestinal transplantation. Study information: Each of the recipients got a multivisceral, liver-intestinal, or isolated intestinal transplant.

Whole-study findings and limits: Peak circulating GvH clone levels were associated with early post-transplant HvG declines. High graft-versus-host to host-versus-graft T cell clonal ratios marked allografts of patients with graft-donor macrochimerism.

This CDR3 region has 16 residues. Trimming took 1 base from V and 4 from J; bases not matched to a gene: 7. Looked up from germline, CDR1 is MGHRA and CDR2 is YSYEKL. The assay was immunoSEQ multiplex PCR, and TCRdb's table has in-frame clones only and misses some. Of about 59,000 clones listed, 90% to 95% were seen once; the top ten hold approximately 0.4%. Points on this clone: Antigen unknown.

The chain recombines TRBV4-1 with TRBJ2-1; TRBD1 aligns across 7 bases. The sequence was obtained from a human donor who was the organ donor for an intestinal transplant. The source material was unstimulated CD4+ T cells sorted from spleen or lymph node cells, sampled before transplant. The CDR3 loop reads CASSQVRGPGYNEQFF. The CDR3 DNA sequence: TGCGCCAGCAGCCAAGTTAGGGGGCCGGGTTACAATGAGCAGTTCTTC.